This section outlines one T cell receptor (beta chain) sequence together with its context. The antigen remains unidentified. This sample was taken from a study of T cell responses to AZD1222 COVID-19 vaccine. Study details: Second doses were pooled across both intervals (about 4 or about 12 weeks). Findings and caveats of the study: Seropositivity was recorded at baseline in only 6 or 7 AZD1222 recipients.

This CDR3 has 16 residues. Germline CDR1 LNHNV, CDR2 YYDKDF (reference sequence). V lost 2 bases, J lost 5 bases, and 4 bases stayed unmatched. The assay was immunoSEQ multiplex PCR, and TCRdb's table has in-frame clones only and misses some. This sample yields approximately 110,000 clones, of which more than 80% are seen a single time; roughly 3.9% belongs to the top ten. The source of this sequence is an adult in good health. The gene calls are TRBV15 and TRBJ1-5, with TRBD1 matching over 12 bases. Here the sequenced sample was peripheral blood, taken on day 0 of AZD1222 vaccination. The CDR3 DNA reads TGTGCCACCAGCAGACCCGGGACAGGGGGCGATCAGCCCCAGCATTTT. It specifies CATSRPGTGGDQPQHF.